This entry lists 17 T cell receptor beta chains sequenced from one sample in a study of tissue T cells after allogeneic stem cell transplantation. This table comes from immunoSEQ multiplex PCR, and its TCRdb copy is limited to in-frame clones, with some not included. Altogether about 9,000 clones are present, about 35% being singletons, with the ten largest covering around 4.7%. Time point of the sample: mouse harvest day 14 after allogeneic transplant. Each mouse received 10^7 T-cell-depleted marrow cells plus 10^6 splenic CD5+ T cells by tail vein. The sequenced sample consisted of skin. The source is a female BALB/c mouse given C57BL/6 T cells with graft-versus-host disease after an allogeneic hematopoietic cell transplant.

By sample share, this clone is medium-sized. Mouse germline and gene names are used. Within the sample, other DNA sequences also encode this same CDR3. Partial CDR3 DNA: TGCACCTGCAGTGCCCGGGACAGAGCAAACACAGAAGTCTTC. It encodes CTCSARDRANTEVF. The entire CDR3 reads CTCSARDRANTEVFF. The J gene is TRBJ1-1, the V gene TRBV1, with 7 nucleotides matching TRBD1. The read is 1 residue too short to cover the CDR3 end, so that end is filled in from the germline J gene. The germline V gene has CDR1 NSQYPW and CDR2 LRSPGD (reference sequence). Losses at the gene ends were 3 bases for V and 0 bases for J; bases not matched to a gene: 4. The CDR3 runs to 15 residues. The full variable domain, rest sourced from reference TRBV1 and TRBJ1-1, is VTLLEQNPRWRLVPRGQAVNLRCILKNSQYPWMSWYQQDLQKQLQWLFTLRSPGDKEVKSLPGADYLATRVTDTELRLQVANMSQGRTLYCTCSARDRANTEVFFGKGTRLTVV.

By its share, this clone is medium-sized. The genes and germline here are from mouse. Read coverage stops 1 residue before the CDR3 terminus; the germline J gene supplies the remainder. The chain couples TRBV26 to TRBJ2-4, with D maybe TRBD1 (5 bases). The CDR3 is 13 residues long. Germline V gives CDR1 KGHPV, CDR2 FQNQEV (reference sequence). V lost 4 bases and J 4 bases, leaving 9 bases between the germline ends. The CDR3 region is CASSPSRENTLYF. The sequenced CDR3 bases are TGTGCCAGCAGTCCCTCCAGGGAAAACACCTTGTAC.

About this clone: The gene names here belong to mouse. The read ends 1 residue early relative to the CDR3; the germline J gene fills the gap. The gene calls are TRBV13-2 and TRBJ2-5; D may be TRBD1 (5 bases). In germline, CDR1 is NNHNN, CDR2 SYGAGS (reference sequence). CDR3 length equals 14 residues. V lost 0 bases, J lost 6 bases, and 11 bases lay in between. The CDR3 sequence is CASGDASGRDTQYF. The covered CDR3 bases are TGTGCCAGCGGTGATGCGTCAGGGAGGGACACCCAGTAC.

This clone is medium-sized in the sample. The germline and genes are mouse ones. The read halts 1 residue ahead of the CDR3 end, with the missing end drawn from the germline J gene. The chain joins TRBV19 to TRBJ2-2; no definite D call. This CDR3 comprises 15 residues. Deletions cut 2 bases from V and 3 bases from J, with 11 bases between. The germline gives CDR1 FNHDT, CDR2 SITEND (reference sequence). The CDR3 protein is CASSIGRVDTGQLYF. The sequenced CDR3 bases are TGTGCCAGCAGTATCGGGAGGGTGGACACCGGGCAGCTCTAC.

A few counts support this clone. Mouse gene names apply. The read finishes 1 residue shy of the CDR3 end, and the germline J gene is used to complete it. This chain joins TRBV12-2 and TRBJ2-5; 7 positions match TRBD1. This CDR3 contains 13 residues. Germline V CDR1 and CDR2: SGHLS, HYDKME. V lost 2 bases to trimming and J lost 2 bases; unmatched junction nucleotides: 0. The CDR3: CASSRDSQDTQYF. Partial CDR3 DNA: TGTGCCAGCTCTCGGGACAGCCAAGACACCCAGTAC.

To note about this clone: Any gene name here is a mouse gene name. The DNA ends 1 residue before the CDR3 does, and the rest of the CDR3 is filled in from the germline J gene. V and J are TRBV23 and TRBJ2-4; the D call of TRBD2 is as the table states it, not checked on the DNA. Germline V gene sequence: CDR1 KGHTA, CDR2 FQNQQP. This CDR3 is built from 17 residues. The covered CDR3 bases are TGCTCCAGCAGTCAATCGGCCGGGACTGGGGGGGCGAACACCTTGTAC. Translation gives CSSSQSAGTGGANTLY. The full-length CDR3 reads as CSSSQSAGTGGANTLYF.

With regard to this clone: Genes and germline are mouse. Coverage ceases 1 residue before the CDR3 finishes, and the germline J gene fills in the end. J is TRBJ2-5 and V is TRBV20; perhaps TRBD1 as D (6 bases). The CDR3 is 13 residues long. The V end was cut by 6 bases, the J end by 3 bases, with 13 bases between. Per germline, CDR1 GFQATS and CDR2 STVNSAI. The sequenced part of the CDR3 DNA is TGTGGTGCCCTTCCGGGACATCAAGACACCCAGTAC. This sequence encodes CGALPGHQDTQY. The whole CDR3 is CGALPGHQDTQYF.

In its sample, this clone is medium-sized. Mouse gene names and germline throughout. With the read ending 1 residue before the CDR3 end, the germline J gene is used to fill in that end. The J gene is TRBJ1-1, the V gene TRBV14; D remains ambiguous. In germline, CDR1 is SGHDT, CDR2 FRDEAV. Trimming cost V 3 bases and J 1 base, with 7 bases left between them. The CDR3 has 13 residues. The chain's CDR3 is CASSSQENTEVFF. CDR3 DNA (partial): TGTGCCAGCAGTTCCCAGGAAAACACAGAAGTCTTC. Full variable domain (remainder filled in from reference TRBV14 and TRBJ1-1): EAGVTQSPRYAVLQEGQAVSFWCDPISGHDTLYWYQQPRDQGPQLLVYFRDEAVIDNSQLPSDRFSAVRPKGTNSTLKIQSAKQGDTATYLCASSSQENTEVFFGKGTRLTVV.

In the case of this clone: Gene labels here are mouse ones. The CDR3 end falls 1 residue outside the read, so it is completed with the germline J gene. The chain carries TRBV26 and TRBJ2-7; D not certain. Germline CDR1 reads KGHPV; CDR2 reads FQNQEV (reference sequence). There are 10 residues in the CDR3. Trimming took off 3 bases at V and 7 bases at J, with 4 bases between the two ends. The CDR3 sequence: CASSLQEQYF. Incomplete CDR3 DNA: TGTGCCAGCAGTCTCCAAGAACAGTAC.

This clone was recorded only once. All gene names here are mouse names. The read terminates 1 residue ahead of where the CDR3 ends, so the germline J gene completes it. V is TRBV3 and J is TRBJ2-2, with a possible D match to TRBD1 (6 bases). The CDR3 spans 12 residues. Per the germline V gene, CDR1 is SNHLY and CDR2 is FYNGKV (reference sequence). With 6 bases removed from V and 6 bases from J, the gap between germline ends came to 8 bases. CDR3 region: CASRDSAGQLYF. The part of the CDR3 DNA that was read is TGTGCCAGCAGGGACAGTGCCGGGCAGCTCTAC.

Of note for this clone: The gene symbols are mouse symbols. The sequence runs out 1 residue before the end of the CDR3; the remainder is reconstructed from the germline J gene. The gene calls are TRBV26 and TRBJ1-6, with 9 bases lining up with TRBD1. TRBJ1-6 is an open reading frame, and its role is uncertain. Looked up from germline, CDR1 is KGHPV and CDR2 is FQNQEV (reference sequence). The CDR3 has 14 residues. Trimming took 4 bases from V and 8 from J; bases not matched to a gene: 3. CDR3 sequence reads: CASSQTGGYSPLYF. Incomplete CDR3 DNA: TGTGCCAGCAGTCAGACAGGGGGGTATTCGCCCCTCTAC.

Concerning this clone itself: Gene names follow the mouse nomenclature. The observed sequence ends 1 residue before the CDR3 terminus, with the missing tail filled in from the germline J gene. The genes are TRBV16 and TRBJ1-3, with a possible D match to TRBD1 (5 bases). V lost 3 bases, J lost 3 bases, and 9 bases lay in between. The CDR3 is 14 amino acids. Germline V gives CDR1 SGHSA, CDR2 FRNQAP. This CDR3 is CASSFQGGGNTLYF. The covered CDR3 bases are TGTGCAAGCAGCTTCCAGGGAGGTGGAAATACGCTCTAT.

This clone appeared a few times. Here the gene names and germline are mouse. Read sequence stops 1 residue before the CDR3 end, and the germline J gene provides the missing end. The genes are TRBV26 and TRBJ2-4; TRBD2 aligns across 10 bases. The junction had 1 base not matched to a gene; V was cut back by 3 bases and J by 1 base. The CDR3 has 15 amino acids. Germline lookup yields CDR1 KGHPV and CDR2 FQNQEV (reference sequence). CDR3 bases read: TGTGCCAGCAGTCTCGACTGGGGGGGTCAAAACACCTTGTAC. Amino acid sequence: CASSLDWGGQNTLY. The entire CDR3 reads CASSLDWGGQNTLYF.

Details on this clone: The listed genes are named as in mouse. Read data end 1 residue before the CDR3 end; the end is taken from the germline J gene. V and J are TRBV13-3 and TRBJ2-1; tentative D call: TRBD2 (7 bases). CDR3 size: 14 residues. Trimming pared 3 bases from V and 4 bases from J, leaving 11 bases between. CDR1 is NNHDY and CDR2 is SYVADS in the germline V gene. CDR3 in amino acids: CASSAGGGYAEQFF. The sequenced part of the CDR3 DNA is TGTGCCAGCAGTGCGGGGGGCGGGTATGCTGAGCAGTTC.

About this clone itself: Gene names and germline refer to mouse. The read ends 1 residue early relative to the CDR3; the germline J gene fills the gap. The chain joins TRBV26 to TRBJ1-1; 8 positions match TRBD1. The CDR3 length is 11 residues. Trimming cost V 5 bases and J 11 bases; bases outside gene matches: 4. Germline values: CDR1 KGHPV, CDR2 FQNQEV (reference sequence). CDR3 protein: CASSSTGVVFF. The sequenced part of the CDR3 DNA is TGTGCCAGCAGTTCGACAGGGGTCGTCTTC.

This clone is deemed medium-sized. Gene names follow the mouse nomenclature. Partial CDR3 DNA: TGCTCCAGCAGTCAATACACCCAGTAC. It translates to CSSSQYTQY. The entire CDR3 reads CSSSQYTQYF. The chain recombines TRBV23 with TRBJ2-5. With the read ending 1 residue before the CDR3 end, the germline J gene is used to fill in that end. The CDR3 consists of 10 residues. Germline CDR1 and CDR2: KGHTA and FQNQQP.

Worth noting for this clone: Genes here carry mouse names. Read sequence stops 1 residue before the CDR3 end, and the germline J gene provides the missing end. This chain links TRBV1 with TRBJ2-5; D not resolved. The CDR3 runs to 12 residues. Germline V gene data show CDR1 as NSQYPW and CDR2 as LRSPGD (reference sequence). The V end lost 0 bases, the J end lost 10 bases, and 8 bases lay between the germline ends. The covered CDR3 bases are TGCACCTGCAGTGCAGACCAGTCCGCCCAGTAC. Protein product: CTCSADQSAQY. The CDR3 reads in full as CTCSADQSAQYF. The complete variable domain, with remaining parts taken from reference TRBV1 and TRBJ2-5, reads VTLLEQNPRWRLVPRGQAVNLRCILKNSQYPWMSWYQQDLQKQLQWLFTLRSPGDKEVKSLPGADYLATRVTDTELRLQVANMSQGRTLYCTCSADQSAQYFGPGTRLLVL.